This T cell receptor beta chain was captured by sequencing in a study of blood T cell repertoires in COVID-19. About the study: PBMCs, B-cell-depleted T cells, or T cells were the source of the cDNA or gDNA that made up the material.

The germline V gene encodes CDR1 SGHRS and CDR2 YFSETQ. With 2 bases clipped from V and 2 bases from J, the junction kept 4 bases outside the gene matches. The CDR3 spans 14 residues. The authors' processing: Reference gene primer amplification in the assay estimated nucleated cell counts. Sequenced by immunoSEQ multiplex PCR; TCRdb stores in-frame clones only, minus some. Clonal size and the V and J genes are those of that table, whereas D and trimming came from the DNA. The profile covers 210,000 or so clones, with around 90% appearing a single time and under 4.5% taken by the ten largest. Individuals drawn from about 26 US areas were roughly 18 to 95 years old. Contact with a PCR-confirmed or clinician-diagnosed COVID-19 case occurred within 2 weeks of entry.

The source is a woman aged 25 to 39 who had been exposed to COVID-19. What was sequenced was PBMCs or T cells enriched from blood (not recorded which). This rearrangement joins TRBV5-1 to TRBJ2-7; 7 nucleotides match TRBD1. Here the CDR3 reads CASSFGDSAYEQYF. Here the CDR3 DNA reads TGCGCCAGCAGCTTTGGGGACAGTGCCTACGAGCAGTACTTC. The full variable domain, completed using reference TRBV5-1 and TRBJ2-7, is KAGVTQTPRYLIKTRGQQVTLSCSPISGHRSVSWYQQTPGQGLQFLFEYFSETQRNKGNFPGRFSGRQFSNSRSEMNVSTLELGDSALYLCASSFGDSAYEQYFGPGTRLTVT.